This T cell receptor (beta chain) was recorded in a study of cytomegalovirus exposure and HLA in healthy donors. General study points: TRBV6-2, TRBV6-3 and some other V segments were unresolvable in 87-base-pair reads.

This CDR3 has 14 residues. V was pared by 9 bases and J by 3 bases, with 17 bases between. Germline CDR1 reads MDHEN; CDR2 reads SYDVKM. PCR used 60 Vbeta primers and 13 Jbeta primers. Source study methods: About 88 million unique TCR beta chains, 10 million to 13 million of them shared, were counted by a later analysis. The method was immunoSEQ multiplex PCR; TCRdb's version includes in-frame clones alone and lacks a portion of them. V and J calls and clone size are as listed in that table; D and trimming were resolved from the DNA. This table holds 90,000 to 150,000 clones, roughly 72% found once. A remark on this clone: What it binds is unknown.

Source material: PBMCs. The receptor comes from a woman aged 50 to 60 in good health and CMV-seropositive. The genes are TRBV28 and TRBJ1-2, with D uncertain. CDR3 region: CARSKPGSYYGYTF. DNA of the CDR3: TGTGCCAGGAGTAAACCGGGAAGTTACTATGGCTACACCTTC.